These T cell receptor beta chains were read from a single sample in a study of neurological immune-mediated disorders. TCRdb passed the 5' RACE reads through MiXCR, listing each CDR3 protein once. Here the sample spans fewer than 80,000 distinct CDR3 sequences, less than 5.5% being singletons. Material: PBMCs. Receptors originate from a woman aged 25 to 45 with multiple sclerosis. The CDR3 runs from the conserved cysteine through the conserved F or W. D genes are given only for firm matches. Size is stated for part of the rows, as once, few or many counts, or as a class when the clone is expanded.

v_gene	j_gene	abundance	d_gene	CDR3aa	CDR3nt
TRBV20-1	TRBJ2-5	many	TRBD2	CSAKTASGVQETQYF	TGCAGTGCCAAGACGGCTAGCGGGGTCCAAGAGACCCAGTACTTC
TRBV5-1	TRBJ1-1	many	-	CASSARGVRDTEAFF	TGCGCCAGCAGCGCCCGGGGGGTGAGGGACACTGAAGCTTTCTTT
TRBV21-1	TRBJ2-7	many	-	CASSRREFGEQYF	TGTGCCAGCAGTCGCAGGGAATTTGGCGAGCAGTACTTC
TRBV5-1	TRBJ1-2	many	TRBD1	CASSQAGTGVPNYGYTF	TGCGCCAGCAGCCAGGCGGGGACAGGAGTCCCTAACTATGGCTACACCTTC
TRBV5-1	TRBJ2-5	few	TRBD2	CASRSGLAGETQYF	TGCGCCAGCAGATCCGGACTAGCGGGCGAGACCCAGTACTTC
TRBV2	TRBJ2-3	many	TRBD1	CASRPQGASTDTQYF	TGTGCCAGCAGGCCTCAGGGGGCTAGCACAGATACGCAGTATTTT
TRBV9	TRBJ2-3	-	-	CASSVGTLGDTQYF	TGTGCCAGCAGCGTAGGTACACTCGGAGATACGCAGTATTTT
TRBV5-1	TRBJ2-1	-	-	CASSRAGGEFNEQFF	TGCGCCAGCAGCCGCGCCGGGGGCGAGTTCAATGAGCAGTTCTTC
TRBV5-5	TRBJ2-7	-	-	CASTSGDAYEQYF	TGTGCCAGCACCTCCGGGGACGCCTACGAGCAGTACTTC
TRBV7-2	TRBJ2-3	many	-	CASSLGSAQFDTQYF	TGTGCCAGCAGCTTAGGCTCGGCCCAGTTTGATACGCAGTATTTT
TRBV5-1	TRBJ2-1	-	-	CASSLAPSNEQFF	TGCGCCAGCAGCTTGGCACCTTCCAATGAGCAGTTCTTC
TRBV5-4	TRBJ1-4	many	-	CASSHRPATNEKLFF	TGTGCCAGCAGCCACCGACCAGCAACTAATGAAAAACTGTTTTTT
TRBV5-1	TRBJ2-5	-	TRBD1	CASSTGDRAMETQYF	TGCGCCAGCAGCACGGGGGACAGGGCGATGGAGACCCAGTACTTC
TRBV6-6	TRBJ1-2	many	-	CASSFDYEGYTF	TGTGCCAGCAGTTTTGACTACGAGGGCTACACCTTC
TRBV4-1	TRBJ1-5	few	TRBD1	CASSQDLGDRNQPQHF	TGCGCCAGCAGCCAAGATTTGGGGGACAGAAATCAGCCCCAGCATTTT
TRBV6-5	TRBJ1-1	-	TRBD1	CASSARQGSAFF	TGTGCCAGCAGTGCACGACAGGGATCAGCTTTCTTT
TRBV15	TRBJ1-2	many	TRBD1	CATSRDRVGGSYGYTF	TGTGCCACCAGCAGGGACAGGGTTGGGGGTAGCTATGGCTACACCTTC
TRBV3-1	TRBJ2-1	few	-	CASSQGTGSNEQFF	TGTGCCAGCAGCCAAGGGACTGGGAGCAATGAGCAGTTCTTC
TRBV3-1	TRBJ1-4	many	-	CASGSGRATNEKLFF	TGTGCCAGCGGTTCCGGACGTGCAACTAATGAAAAACTGTTTTTT
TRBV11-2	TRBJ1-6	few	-	CASSSLRGRADNSPLHF	TGTGCCAGCAGCTCCTTGAGAGGCCGGGCCGATAATTCACCCCTCCACTTT
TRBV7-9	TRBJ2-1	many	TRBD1	CASSLTGGVFF	TGTGCCAGCAGCTTGACAGGGGGGGTGTTCTTC
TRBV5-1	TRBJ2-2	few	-	CASSLGEGGSGELFF	TGCGCCAGCAGCTTGGGCGAGGGGGGCAGCGGGGAGCTGTTTTTT
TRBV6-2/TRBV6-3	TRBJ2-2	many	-	CASRKGTLNTGELFF	TGTGCCAGCAGGAAGGGGACCCTGAACACCGGGGAGCTGTTTTTT
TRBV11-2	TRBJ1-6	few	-	CASRSLGKSSYNSPLNF	TGTGCCAGCAGATCGCTCGGAAAAAGCTCCTATAATTCACCCCTCAACTTT
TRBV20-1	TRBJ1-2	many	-	CSARGRPSYGYTF	TGCAGTGCTAGAGGGAGACCCTCATATGGCTACACCTTC
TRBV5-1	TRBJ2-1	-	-	CASSSRGEQFF	TGCGCCAGCAGCTCCCGCGGGGAGCAGTTCTTC
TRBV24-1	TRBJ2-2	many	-	CATTSGERAGELFF	TGTGCCACCACCTCAGGGGAGAGGGCCGGGGAGCTGTTTTTT
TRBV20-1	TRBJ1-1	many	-	CSPTRGDRGTEAFF	TGCAGTCCGACACGGGGGGACCGAGGCACTGAAGCTTTCTTT
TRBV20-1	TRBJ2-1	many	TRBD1	CSAGGQVSSYNEQFF	TGCAGTGCCGGCGGACAGGTCAGCTCCTACAATGAGCAGTTCTTC
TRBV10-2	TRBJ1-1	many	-	CASSRSSGRTEAFF	TGCGCCAGCAGTCGGAGCTCCGGGAGGACTGAAGCTTTCTTT
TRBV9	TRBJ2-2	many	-	CASSGRAINTGELFF	TGTGCCAGCAGCGGGAGGGCTATTAACACCGGGGAGCTGTTTTTT
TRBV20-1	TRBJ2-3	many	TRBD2	CSEGGGLGTQYF	TGCAGTGAAGGCGGGGGGTTGGGTACGCAGTATTTT
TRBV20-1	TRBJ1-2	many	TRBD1	CSATSRDRGSMGGYTF	TGCAGTGCTACGTCCCGGGACAGGGGGAGTATGGGTGGCTACACCTTC
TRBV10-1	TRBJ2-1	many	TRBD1	CASSEGWTGSLNEQFF	TGCGCCAGCAGTGAGGGGTGGACAGGGTCCCTCAATGAGCAGTTCTTC
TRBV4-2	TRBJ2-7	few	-	CASSQEEGAYEQYF	TGTGCCAGCAGCCAAGAAGAAGGAGCCTACGAGCAGTACTTC
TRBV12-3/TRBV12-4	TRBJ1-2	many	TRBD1	CASSRDSYGYTF	TGTGCCAGCAGTAGGGACAGCTATGGCTACACCTTC
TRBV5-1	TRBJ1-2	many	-	CASRPLTNYGYTF	TGCGCCAGCAGACCCCTGACTAACTATGGCTACACCTTC
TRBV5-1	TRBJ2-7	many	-	CASSLDRAHEQYF	TGCGCCAGCAGCTTGGACAGGGCCCACGAGCAGTACTTC
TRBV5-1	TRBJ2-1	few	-	CASSSERVDEQFF	TGCGCCAGCAGCTCGGAAAGGGTCGATGAGCAGTTCTTC
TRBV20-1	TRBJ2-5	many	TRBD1	CSAIDRVETQYF	TGCAGTGCTATCGACAGGGTCGAGACCCAGTACTTC
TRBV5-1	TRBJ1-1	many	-	CASSPGGGSTEAFF	TGCGCCAGCAGCCCCGGCGGGGGGAGCACTGAAGCTTTCTTT
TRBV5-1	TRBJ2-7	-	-	CASSYGGDGPYEQYF	TGCGCCAGCAGCTACGGAGGGGACGGACCCTACGAGCAGTACTTC
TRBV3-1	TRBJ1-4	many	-	CASSQEGRRNEKLFF	TGTGCCAGCAGCCAAGAGGGCCGGCGAAACGAAAAACTGTTTTTT
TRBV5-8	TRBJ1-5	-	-	CASSLVGGGGNQPQHF	TGTGCCAGCAGCTTGGTGGGGGGTGGTGGCAATCAGCCCCAGCATTTT
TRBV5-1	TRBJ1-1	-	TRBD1	CASSLRDRDTEAFF	TGCGCCAGCAGCCTTCGGGACAGGGATACTGAAGCTTTCTTT
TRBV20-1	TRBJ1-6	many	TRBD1	CSASEPTGGNSPLHF	TGCAGTGCTAGTGAGCCCACAGGGGGTAATTCACCCCTCCACTTT
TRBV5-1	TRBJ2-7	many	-	CASSPIGDRTYEQYF	TGCGCCAGCAGCCCTATAGGGGACCGGACCTACGAGCAGTACTTC
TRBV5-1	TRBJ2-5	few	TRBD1	CASSLADWTGEVKTQYF	TGCGCCAGCAGCTTGGCCGATTGGACAGGGGAGGTGAAGACCCAGTACTTC
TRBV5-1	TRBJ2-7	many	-	CASSMGPGTVYEQYF	TGCGCCAGCAGCATGGGACCCGGTACGGTTTACGAGCAGTACTTC
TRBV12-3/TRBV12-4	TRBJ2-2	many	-	CASSPSWASNTGELFF	TGTGCCAGCAGCCCCAGTTGGGCATCGAACACCGGGGAGCTGTTTTTT
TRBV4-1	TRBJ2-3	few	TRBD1	CASSQATGADTQYF	TGCGCCAGCAGCCAGGCCACAGGGGCAGATACGCAGTATTTT
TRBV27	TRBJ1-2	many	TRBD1	CASSYRTGNGYTF	TGTGCCAGCAGTTACAGGACAGGGAATGGCTACACCTTC
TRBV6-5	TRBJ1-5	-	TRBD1	CASSFSQGAGQPQNF	TGTGCCAGCAGTTTCTCACAGGGGGCTGGCCAGCCCCAGAATTTT
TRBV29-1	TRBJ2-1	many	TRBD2	CSASLAVGGGNEQFF	TGCAGCGCGTCCTTGGCGGTCGGGGGGGGCAATGAGCAGTTCTTC
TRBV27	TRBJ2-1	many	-	CASSGVSTGHEQFF	TGTGCCAGCAGTGGCGTCTCAACGGGGCATGAGCAGTTCTTC
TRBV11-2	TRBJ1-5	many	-	CASSSLPGGGNQPQHF	TGTGCCAGCAGCTCGTTGCCAGGCGGTGGCAATCAGCCCCAGCATTTT
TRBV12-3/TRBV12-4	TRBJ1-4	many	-	CASSPRGWGNEKLFF	TGTGCCAGCAGCCCCAGGGGCTGGGGGAATGAAAAACTGTTTTTT
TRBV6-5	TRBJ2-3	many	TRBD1	CASSESGGNLDTQYF	TGTGCCAGCAGTGAATCAGGGGGAAATCTCGATACGCAGTATTTT